Listed here are 18 T cell receptor beta chains from one sample, sequenced in a study of beta chain features in type 1 diabetes (dated by TCRdb to 2016 to 2018). The library relied on the immunoSEQ multiplex PCR assay. All of the isolated RNA was reverse transcribed with the High Capacity cDNA Reverse Transcription Kit, so expressed TCRB transcripts were sequenced. This is the immuneACCESS table as TCRdb keeps it, with only in-frame sequences that have V and J called. A part of the clones is gone; compared with another copy, unresolved V genes explain less than half, and the rest is unexplained. The sample table shows 140,000 or so clones, and about 10% are seen once. Roughly 1.4% of the sample comes from the top ten. Sample: naive CD4+ T cells from blood. The cell subset or site tag for this specimen amounts to: true naive CD4+ T cells. The receptor source for this set is a man between 18 and 29 years old in good health.

The chain uses TRBV19 and TRBJ1-5, with a tentative D call TRBD1 (6 bases). Looked up from germline, CDR1 is LNHDA and CDR2 is SQIVND (reference sequence). The CDR3 covers 16 residues. V was pared by 3 bases and J by 5 bases, with 17 bases between. CDR3 region: CASSIWGRGEDQPQHF. DNA of the CDR3: TGTGCCAGTAGTATCTGGGGCAGGGGAGAGGATCAGCCCCAGCATTTT.

This clone was detected only a few times. This chain links TRBV6-5 with TRBJ1-3, with 8 bases that match TRBD1. The ends lost 6 bases at V and 0 bases at J; junction bases unmatched: 4. The CDR3 length is 15 residues. Germline V lookup: CDR1 MNHEY, CDR2 SVGAGI. CDR3 sequence reads: CASSWDRSSGNTIYF. CDR3 DNA sequence: TGTGCCAGCAGCTGGGACAGGTCCTCTGGAAACACCATATATTTT.

The chain couples TRBV2 to TRBJ2-5; 9 positions agree with TRBD1. The CDR3 consists of 16 residues. Looked up from germline, CDR1 is SNHLY and CDR2 is FYNNEI. V shed 2 bases and J 5 bases; nucleotides not matched to a gene: 9. The DNA of the CDR3 is TGTGCCAGCAGTGAAACAGGGGGCCATTTGGGCGAGACCCAGTACTTC. This sequence encodes CASSETGGHLGETQYF.

V and J are TRBV18 and TRBJ2-7, with a tentative D call TRBD2 (6 bases). Trimming took off 2 bases at V and 0 bases at J, with 11 bases between the two ends. Germline V lookup: CDR1 KGHSH, CDR2 LQKENI. The CDR3 covers 15 residues. The CDR3 nucleotides read TGTGCCAGCTCACCAGGGCTAGCGATCTCCTACGAGCAGTACTTC. Encoded protein: CASSPGLAISYEQYF.

This clone occurred a few times. This chain links TRBV6-1 with TRBJ2-3, with D possibly matching TRBD2 (6 bases). The CDR3 consists of 18 residues. Germline loops: CDR1 MNHNS, CDR2 SASEGT. V lost 3 bases to trimming and J lost 3 bases, with 22 bases between them. DNA for the CDR3: TGTGCCAGCAGTGAGACTACTTTTAGCGGTATCGGGACAGATACGCAGTATTTT. Its translation: CASSETTFSGIGTDTQYF.

This clone was recorded at least ten times. The chain employs TRBV4-3 and TRBJ1-2; 8 bases line up with TRBD1. The J segment lost 2 bases and the V segment lost 4 bases, leaving 12 bases of the junction unmatched. The CDR3 covers 17 residues. From germline, CDR1 is LGHNA and CDR2 YSLEER. For the CDR3, the DNA is TGCGCCAGCAGCCCGGACGACAGGGGACAGTACAACTATGGCTACACCTTC. Protein sequence: CASSPDDRGQYNYGYTF.

This clone occurred a few times. This chain joins TRBV19 and TRBJ2-2; D remains unclear. CDR1 is LNHDA, CDR2 SQIVND, per germline (reference sequence). Trimming left V 3 bases short and J 2 bases short, with 7 bases between. This CDR3 has 14 amino acids. The CDR3 protein is CASSMTLNTGELFF. The CDR3 bases are TGTGCCAGTAGTATGACTTTAAACACCGGGGAGCTGTTTTTT. Full variable domain (missing parts from reference TRBV19 and TRBJ2-2): DGGITQSPKYLFRKEGQNVTLSCEQNLNHDAMYWYRQDPGQGLRLIYYSQIVNDFQKGDIAEGYSVSREKKESFPLTVTSAQKNPTAFYLCASSMTLNTGELFFGEGSRLTVL.

This clone was seen only a few times. The same CDR3 is also encoded by other DNA sequences in this sample. The chain recombines TRBV30 with TRBJ1-5; D is unresolved. The CDR3 is made up of 13 amino acids. Per the germline V gene, CDR1 is GTSNPN and CDR2 is SVGIG (reference sequence). V dropped 0 bases and J dropped 4 bases, with 7 bases sitting between them. CDR3 coding DNA: TGTGCCTGGAGTGTACGCCAGAATCAGCCCCAGCATTTT. Its translation is CAWSVRQNQPQHF.

This clone was seen only a few times. The chain joins TRBV9 to TRBJ2-3, with 7 bases fitting TRBD2. CDR3 length equals 15 residues. Germline lookup yields CDR1 SGDLS and CDR2 YYNGEE. J was trimmed by 5 bases and V by 0 bases; bases with no gene match: 6. CDR3 nucleotides: TGTGCCAGCAGCGTAGGGAGACTAGCTGGAGATACGCAGTATTTT. It is translated as CASSVGRLAGDTQYF. Drawing the rest from reference TRBV9 and TRBJ2-3, the complete variable domain is DSGVTQTPKHLITATGQRVTLRCSPRSGDLSVYWYQQSLDQGLQFLIQYYNGEERAKGNILERFSAQQFPDLHSELNLSSLELGDSALYFCASSVGRLAGDTQYFGPGTRLTVL.

This clone was counted ten times or more. The chain links TRBV9 to TRBJ2-1, with TRBD2 matching over 11 bases. In germline, CDR1 is SGDLS, CDR2 YYNGEE. Trimming at V came to 3 bases and at J to 4 bases, leaving 3 bases not matched to a gene. This CDR3 spans 15 amino acids. This CDR3 reads CASSGGLAEYNEQFF. CDR3 sequence (DNA): TGTGCCAGCAGCGGGGGACTAGCGGAGTACAATGAGCAGTTCTTC.

The chain recombines TRBV5-4 with TRBJ2-2; TRBD1 is a possible D gene (6 bases). Germline CDR1 SGHNT, CDR2 YYREEE (reference sequence). CDR3 length: 16 amino acids. Trimming pared 4 bases from V and 4 bases from J, leaving 17 bases between. For the CDR3, the DNA is TGTGCCAGCAGCCAAGAAGTGGGGGCGCGCACCGGGGAGCTGTTTTTT. Amino acids: CASSQEVGARTGELFF.

This clone was observed a few times. This chain connects TRBV18 to TRBJ2-7, with no clear D. Trimming took 2 bases from V and 1 from J, leaving 6 bases between them. This CDR3 has 13 residues. Germline-derived CDR1 and CDR2 are KGHSH and LQKENI. CDR3 sequence: CASSPGRSYEQYF. The CDR3 bases are TGTGCCAGCTCACCAGGCCGATCCTACGAGCAGTACTTC.

The gene calls are TRBV5-6 and TRBJ2-1; 7 bases line up with TRBD1. V was pared by 0 bases and J by 4 bases, with 13 bases of the junction left unmatched. Germline CDR1 reads SGHDT; CDR2 reads YYEEEE. The CDR3 loop spans 18 amino acids. CDR3 nucleotides: TGTGCCAGCAGCTTGGCCTCGGGCAGGGGGATGTCGTACAATGAGCAGTTCTTC. It translates to CASSLASGRGMSYNEQFF. Variable domain in full (rest from reference TRBV5-6 and TRBJ2-1): DAGVTQSPTHLIKTRGQQVTLRCSPKSGHDTVSWYQQALGQGPQFIFQYYEEEERQRGNFPDRFSGHQFPNYSSELNVNALLLGDSALYLCASSLASGRGMSYNEQFFGPGTRLTVL.

The chain carries TRBV6-1 and TRBJ2-7; 8 bases line up with TRBD1. This CDR3 comprises 12 residues. The J segment lost 4 bases and the V segment lost 10 bases, leaving 6 bases of the junction unmatched. The germline CDR1 and CDR2 sequences are MNHNS and SASEGT. The CDR3 DNA follows: TGTGCCATCAGGACAGGGCCTTACGAGCAGTACTTC. Encoded protein: CAIRTGPYEQYF.

This clone was counted many times. The J gene is TRBJ2-5, the V gene TRBV30; TRBD2 aligns across 8 bases. Germline assignment: CDR1 GTSNPN and CDR2 SVGIG (reference sequence). Trimming removed 0 bases from V and 4 bases from J; junction bases left unmatched: 1. The CDR3 loop spans 13 amino acids. CDR3 nucleotides: TGTGCCTGGAGTGTAACTAGCGGAGAGACCCAGTACTTC. Translating it yields CAWSVTSGETQYF.

This clone has at least ten counts. The chain joins TRBV5-6 to TRBJ2-6; the D is unclear. This CDR3 contains 15 residues. Germline loops: CDR1 SGHDT, CDR2 YYEEEE. V lost 0 bases to trimming and J lost 0 bases, with 4 bases between them. In DNA, the CDR3 is TGTGCCAGCAGCTTGGCCTACTCTGGGGCCAACGTCCTGACTTTC. Its protein is CASSLAYSGANVLTF.

This rearrangement joins TRBV4-3 to TRBJ2-1; 15 bases are a match to TRBD2. V trimming: 3 bases; J trimming: 13 bases; junction bases outside the gene matches: 16. The CDR3 is 18 amino acids. CDR1 LGHNA and CDR2 YSLEER come from the germline V gene. CDR3 DNA sequence: TGCGCCAGCAGCCAGTTTACGCCCGGGACTAGCGGGGGGTCTGGCCAGTTCTTC. Translated, it gives CASSQFTPGTSGGSGQFF.

This clone was detected only a few times. This chain links TRBV11-2 with TRBJ2-1; TRBD1 might be the D (6 bases). Germline lookup yields CDR1 SGHAT and CDR2 FQNNGV. The CDR3 has 15 residues. The V end was cut by 5 bases, the J end by 2 bases, with 13 bases between. DNA for the CDR3: TGTGCCAGCAGCCCTCGCAGGGGCACCTACAATGAGCAGTTCTTC. This codes for CASSPRRGTYNEQFF.